Listed below are T cell receptor beta chains from one sample, sequenced in a study of T cells after yellow fever vaccination. TCRdb re-called the 5' RACE reads with MiXCR, one entry per CDR3 protein. The sample holds around 300,000 distinct CDR3 sequences, roughly 4.3% seen once. Source: PBMCs, taken 15 days after the yellow fever booster vaccination. The receptors originated from a young man who received the YFV17D yellow fever vaccine. Each CDR3 is given with its conserved first and last residue. Fields, in order: clone size, J gene, D gene, V gene, CDR3 DNA, CDR3 protein. The D gene is left open where the match is weak. Clone size is given for some rows only: seen once, a few or many times, or a class if the clone is expanded.

>many|TRBJ2-3|TRBD1|TRBV29-1
TGCAGCGTTGTTGGACAGGGCGCAGATACGCAGTATTTT
CSVVGQGADTQYF
>many|TRBJ1-5|.|TRBV4-3
TGCGCCAGCAGCCAACGGGCTACCAATCAGCCCCAGCATTTT
CASSQRATNQPQHF
>few|TRBJ1-2|.|TRBV7-8
TGTGCCTCCGCATGGACAGATAACTATGGCTACACCTTC
CASAWTDNYGYTF
>few|TRBJ1-6|TRBD1|TRBV20-1
TGCAGTGCTATTTGGGCGACAGGGGTTAATTCACCCCTCCACTTT
CSAIWATGVNSPLHF
>many|TRBJ2-5|TRBD2|TRBV5-1
TGCGCCAGCAGCTTGTCCAGTAGCGGGGTACAAGAGACCCAGTACTTC
CASSLSSSGVQETQYF
>many|TRBJ2-5|TRBD1|TRBV7-2
TGTGCCAGCAGCTTAGCTGGTGCAGGGGGTGAGACCCAGTACTTC
CASSLAGAGGETQYF
>.|TRBJ2-2|.|TRBV4-1
TGCGCCAGCAGCAAACTCGGCATAGGGTCCAGCATCGGGGAGCTGTTTTTT
CASSKLGIGSSIGELFF
>.|TRBJ2-4|.|TRBV7-2
TGTGCCAGCAGCTTAGCGCGACCGGGGGGCTGGCGGGACATTCAGTACTTC
CASSLARPGGWRDIQYF
>many|TRBJ1-2|.|TRBV20-1
TGCAGTGCTAGGGGGACCCTTGGACGGGACTATGGCTACACCTTC
CSARGTLGRDYGYTF
>many|TRBJ1-6|.|TRBV4-1
TGCGCCAGCAGCCAAGATGAGGAAGGATCACCCCTCCACTTT
CASSQDEEGSPLHF
>few|TRBJ1-2|TRBD1|TRBV20-1
TGCAGTCCTTGGAACAGGGGTGGCTACACCTTC
CSPWNRGGYTF
>.|TRBJ1-2|.|TRBV4-3
TGCGCCAGCAGCCAGTATACAGGGAGGGCACGTTATGGCTACACCTTC
CASSQYTGRARYGYTF
>.|TRBJ1-1|.|TRBV20-1
TGCAGTGCGCCGTCCCTTACAGGGAGGGACACTGAAGCTTTCTTT
CSAPSLTGRDTEAFF
>few|TRBJ2-5|.|TRBV7-6
TGTGCCAGCACCACCGCCCTGCGGGTCCAAGAGACCCAGTACTTC
CASTTALRVQETQYF
>.|TRBJ1-2|TRBD1|TRBV6-6
TGTGCCAGCAGTCCCCCCGGCGGACAGGGGGCTAACTATGGCTACACCTTC
CASSPPGGQGANYGYTF
>many|TRBJ2-1|.|TRBV20-1
TGCAGTGGGGTCCGGGCACAGAACAATGAGCAGTTCTTC
CSGVRAQNNEQFF
>.|TRBJ1-5|.|TRBV2
TGTGCCAGCAGTGAGGCTACCCGGGATCAGCCCCAGCATTTT
CASSEATRDQPQHF
>many|TRBJ2-3|.|TRBV7-3
TGTGCCAGCAGCTTATCCGGACGACGTTTCGCAGATACGCAGTATTTT
CASSLSGRRFADTQYF
>many|TRBJ2-7|.|TRBV5-1
TGCGCCAGCAGCTTGGGGACAGTTCGGAGCGAGCAGTACTTC
CASSLGTVRSEQYF
>few|TRBJ2-2|.|TRBV27
TGTGCCAGCAGTCTGCGGGGTGACACCGGGGAGCTGTTTTTT
CASSLRGDTGELFF
>few|TRBJ2-7|.|TRBV20-1
TGCAGTGCTAGAGATCGTTGGGGGGGCCAGGATTACTACGAGCAGTACTTC
CSARDRWGGQDYYEQYF
>few|TRBJ2-1|.|TRBV5-1
TGCGCCAGCAGCTTGGGTGCGCAGCAGAATGAGCAGTTCTTC
CASSLGAQQNEQFF
>many|TRBJ2-3|TRBD1|TRBV24-1
TGTGCCACCAGTGACCCTAGGGACAGGGGGGGAGATACGCAGTATTTT
CATSDPRDRGGDTQYF
>few|TRBJ1-4|.|TRBV6-5
TGTGCCAGCAGGGGGGGGGGTGAAAAACTGTTTTTT
CASRGGGEKLFF
>many|TRBJ2-1|.|TRBV20-1
TGCAGTGCCCCCTGGGCGGGCTACAATGAGCAGTTCTTC
CSAPWAGYNEQFF
>many|TRBJ2-2|.|TRBV10-1
TGCGCCAGCAGTAACCACATGAACACCGGGGAGCTGTTTTTT
CASSNHMNTGELFF
>few|TRBJ2-7|.|TRBV7-6
TGTGCCAGCAGCGCAGGGATGCCCTACGAGCAGTACTTC
CASSAGMPYEQYF
>many|TRBJ2-5|TRBD2|TRBV6-5
TGTGCCAGCAGTTACGCGGGGGGGCTGCGGACCCAGTACTTC
CASSYAGGLRTQYF
>.|TRBJ2-7|TRBD2|TRBV4-3
TGCGCCAGCAGCCAAGACCTCGGGGAGGGCGAGCAGTACTTC
CASSQDLGEGEQYF
>few|TRBJ1-1|TRBD1|TRBV12-3/TRBV12-4
TGTGCCAGCAGTGTACCGGACAGGGGCACTGAAGCTTTCTTT
CASSVPDRGTEAFF
>many|TRBJ2-5|.|TRBV5-1
TGCGCCAGCAGCTGGGCCGGGACGGTGAAAGAGACCCAGTACTTC
CASSWAGTVKETQYF
>.|TRBJ1-6|TRBD1|TRBV25-1
TGTGCCAGCAGTGAAAGGCAGACAGGGGCGGTTAATTCACCCCTCCACTTT
CASSERQTGAVNSPLHF
>many|TRBJ2-2|.|TRBV7-9
TGTGCCAGAGCGACACAAACCGGGGAGCTGTTTTTT
CARATQTGELFF
>many|TRBJ1-6|.|TRBV7-2
TGTGCCAGCAGCTTAGCGCAGAATTCACCCCTCCACTTT
CASSLAQNSPLHF
>.|TRBJ1-1|.|TRBV27
TGTGCCAGCAGTTTAGGGTTCAGCACTGAAGCTTTCTTT
CASSLGFSTEAFF
>.|TRBJ2-6|.|TRBV28
TGTGCCAGCACCCCCGTGGAGGGAACCGGGGCCAACGTCCTGACTTTC
CASTPVEGTGANVLTF
>few|TRBJ2-3|.|TRBV21-1
TGTGCCAGCACTAGACTAGCGGGGGGGCTCGAGGATTCCGATACGCAGTATTTT
CASTRLAGGLEDSDTQYF
>many|TRBJ1-2|.|TRBV7-8
TGTGCCAGCAGCTTAGTAGGGGGGAGCTATGGCTACACCTTC
CASSLVGGSYGYTF
>few|TRBJ1-5|TRBD1|TRBV7-2
TGTGCCAGCAGCTTAGTTTGGGGACAGGGAGTCCCTCACAATCAGCCCCAGCATTTT
CASSLVWGQGVPHNQPQHF
>large|TRBJ2-2|.|TRBV12-3/TRBV12-4
TGTGCCAGCACACACCTTCGGAACATCAACACCGGGGAGCTGTTTTTT
CASTHLRNINTGELFF
>many|TRBJ2-3|.|TRBV11-2
TGTGCCAGCAGCTTAGTCCGGGGGTCAGAAACAGATACGCAGTATTTT
CASSLVRGSETDTQYF
>few|TRBJ2-4|.|TRBV19
TGTGCCAGTAGTGACCCCGGACAGTGGGAAAACATTCAGTACTTC
CASSDPGQWENIQYF
>few|TRBJ2-2|.|TRBV5-1
TGCGCCAGCAGCTTGGAACAGCCCACCGGGGAGCTGTTTTTT
CASSLEQPTGELFF
>many|TRBJ2-7|.|TRBV6-2/TRBV6-3
TGTGCCAGCAACTCAATAGCAGGGCTCGAGCAGTACTTC
CASNSIAGLEQYF
>.|TRBJ2-7|.|TRBV28
TGTGCCAGCAGTTCGCATCACGGACCCTACGAGCAGTACTTC
CASSSHHGPYEQYF